This TCR beta chain was captured by sequencing in a study of cytomegalovirus exposure and HLA in healthy donors. Concerning this clone: Its antigen is not identified.

Findings of the study overall: Researchers reported from a later analysis that most CMV-associated TCR beta chains appeared HLA-restricted. Rare TCR sequences predominated, though certain public TCRs were found in many donors.

The PCR had 60 Vbeta and 13 Jbeta primers. The method was immunoSEQ multiplex PCR; TCRdb's version includes in-frame clones alone and lacks a portion of them. The sample yields roughly 170,000 clones, roughly 87% seen once. The receptor's source is a man aged 50-60 years in good health and CMV-seronegative. Sequenced sample: PBMCs.

CDR3 DNA: TGTGCTACCGGGGAGTTGATCGCCTACGAGCAGTACTTC. Encoded protein: CATGELIAYEQYF. This rearrangement joins TRBV11-2 to TRBJ2-7; TRBD2 might be the D (5 bases). Germline values: CDR1 SGHAT, CDR2 FQNNGV. The CDR3 covers 13 residues.